The next 17 T cell receptor beta chains were all read from a single sample in a study of regulatory T cells in long-lasting Graves disease. Arm-PCR of CDR3 regions and iRepertoire HTBI primers were the basis on which TCR beta libraries were built. TCRdb re-derived calls from the multiplex PCR reads in MiXCR, one entry per CDR3 protein. The sample consists of about 530,000 distinct CDR3 sequences, 15% to 20% of them appearing once. This sample's time point: newly diagnosed GD, antithyroid drugs for less than 3 months. The TCR library used RNA extracted from PBMCs. The same sample was also studied in work on T cells in Graves' hyperthyroidism and ophthalmopathy.

This specimen consisted of peripheral blood mononuclear cells (PBMCs), obtained at new diagnosis, from a patient treated with antithyroid drugs. These receptors were obtained from a woman aged 40-60 years with Graves disease.

This clonotype was counted a few times. V usage is TRBV9 and J usage is TRBJ1-4, with 8 bases aligning to TRBD1. Germline assignment: CDR1 SGDLS and CDR2 YYNGEE. The CDR3 is 14 amino acids. V shed 3 bases and J 7 bases; nucleotides not matched to a gene: 5. CDR3 nucleotides: TGTGCCAGCAGCGATAGGACAGGGACTGAAAAACTGTTTTTT. Protein: CASSDRTGTEKLFF.

Here the CDR3 DNA reads TGTGCCAGCAGTTACTCGTCCGGGCAGGGAGCCAAAAACATTCAGTACTTC. Its protein is CASSYSSGQGAKNIQYF. The V and J genes are TRBV11-3 and TRBJ2-4; D possibly corresponds to TRBD1 (5 bases). CDR1 SGHNT and CDR2 YENEEA come from the germline V gene. The CDR3 has 17 amino acids. With 6 bases removed from V and 0 bases from J, the gap between germline ends came to 18 bases.

This clonotype has at least ten counts. This rearrangement joins TRBV29-1 to TRBJ2-5; perhaps TRBD2 as D (5 bases). The CDR3 contains 12 residues. V was shortened by 2 bases and J by 5 bases, with 9 bases between the two germline ends. The germline CDR1 and CDR2 sequences are SQVTM and ANQGSEA. The CDR3, as DNA: TGCAGCGTTGAAAGAGGGTTGGAGACCCAGTACTTC. Protein sequence: CSVERGLETQYF.

This clonotype was picked up many times. The gene calls are TRBV12-3 or TRBV12-4 and TRBJ1-1, with TRBD1 matching 7 bases. The CDR3 loop spans 15 amino acids. V shed 8 bases and J 0 bases; nucleotides not matched to a gene: 9. The CDR3 reads CASLQGDSMNTEAFF. CDR3 nucleotides: TGTGCCAGCCTCCAGGGGGACTCCATGAACACTGAAGCTTTCTTT.

This clonotype was counted ten times or more. The chain carries TRBV4-1 and TRBJ1-4; perhaps TRBD1 as D (6 bases). Deletions cut 3 bases from V and 11 bases from J, with 25 bases between. This CDR3 comprises 17 residues. The germline CDR1 and CDR2 sequences are MGHRA and YSYEKL. CDR3 in DNA: TGCGCCAGCAGCCAGCGCTCCGGGACAAGGGATCTGTGGAAACTGTTTTTT. It encodes CASSQRSGTRDLWKLFF.

The chain is built from TRBV25-1 and TRBJ1-3, with D hard to call. Germline-derived CDR1 and CDR2 are MGHDK and SYGVNS. V shed 3 bases and J shed 0 bases, with 12 bases lying between them. The CDR3 is 16 residues long. The CDR3 DNA follows: TGTGCCAGCAGTGATCCCCGACCTTACTCTGGAAACACCATATATTTT. As protein: CASSDPRPYSGNTIYF.

The chain combines TRBV24-1 with TRBJ2-2; D not resolved. The length of the CDR3 is 14 residues. V lost 6 bases to trimming and J lost 6 bases, with 13 bases between them. From germline, CDR1 is KGHDR and CDR2 SFDVKD. Here the CDR3 DNA reads TGTGCCACCAGTCTCTCCGGTCGGGCCGGGGAGCTGTTTTTT. It specifies CATSLSGRAGELFF.

This clonotype has at least ten counts. The chain links TRBV2 to TRBJ2-3; 8 nucleotides line up with TRBD1. The ends lost 6 bases at V and 3 bases at J; junction bases unmatched: 2. The CDR3 loop spans 13 amino acids. The germline CDR1 and CDR2 sequences are SNHLY and FYNNEI. The CDR3 sequence: CASRRTGTDTQYF. The CDR3 DNA reads as TGTGCCAGCAGGAGGACAGGGACAGATACGCAGTATTTT.

This clonotype was counted a few times. The chain employs TRBV9 and TRBJ2-3; tentative D call: TRBD2 (5 bases). The ends were cut back, 0 bases at V and 1 base at J, with 9 bases in the middle. The CDR3 totals 15 residues. Germline V gene sequence: CDR1 SGDLS, CDR2 YYNGEE. The CDR3 nucleotides read TGTGCCAGCAGCGTAGGTGACGGGGGCACAGATACGCAGTATTTT. Translating it yields CASSVGDGGTDTQYF.

This clonotype appeared many times. This chain connects TRBV18 to TRBJ1-5, with D tentatively TRBD1 (6 bases). Germline V lookup: CDR1 KGHSH, CDR2 LQKENI. Trimming left V 2 bases short and J 2 bases short, with 7 bases between. This CDR3 is built from 14 residues. CDR3 protein: CASSPSGGNQPQHF. CDR3 nucleotides: TGTGCCAGCTCACCATCAGGGGGCAATCAGCCCCAGCATTTT.

This clonotype was seen ten or more times. The chain couples TRBV12-3 or TRBV12-4 to TRBJ2-7, with 9 nucleotides matching TRBD1. CDR3 length: 13 amino acids. Germline trimming cut 6 bases from V and 5 bases from J; bases unmatched to any gene: 5. This CDR3 reads CASRTGQGHEQYF. CDR3 in DNA: TGTGCCAGCAGGACGGGACAGGGCCACGAGCAGTACTTC.

This clonotype was counted a few times. CDR3 DNA: TGTGCCAGCAGTTTAAGGCTTGGGGGCGAAAAACTGTTTTTT. This encodes CASSLRLGGEKLFF. V gene TRBV12-3 or TRBV12-4 combines with J gene TRBJ1-4; possibly TRBD1 for D (6 bases). Between the trimmed V and J ends, which lost 2 bases and 8 bases, there was a span of 12 bases. The CDR3 has 14 amino acids.

This clonotype was observed many times. The rearrangement uses TRBV7-2 and TRBJ2-7; D remains ambiguous. The CDR3 extends over 15 amino acids. From germline, CDR1 is SGHTA and CDR2 FQGNSA. V was shortened by 1 base and J by 4 bases, with 14 bases between the two germline ends. CDR3 residues: CASSLEGSSRYEQYF. In nucleotides, the CDR3 is TGTGCCAGCAGCTTAGAGGGTAGCTCGAGATACGAGCAGTACTTC.

The sample holds a few counts of this clonotype. The gene calls are TRBV28 and TRBJ1-2, with D perhaps TRBD1 (5 bases). Germline V gene lookup returns CDR1 MDHEN and CDR2 SYDVKM. With 6 bases removed from V and 6 bases from J, the gap between germline ends came to 11 bases. The CDR3 sequence is 12 residues long. The CDR3 is CASSFAGDGYTF. CDR3 in DNA: TGTGCCAGCAGCTTCGCGGGGGATGGCTACACCTTC.

The sample holds a few counts of this clonotype. This chain links TRBV12-3 or TRBV12-4 with TRBJ2-5; D is possibly TRBD1 (6 bases). Trimming removed 2 bases from V and 9 bases from J, with 16 bases in between. This CDR3 is 14 amino acids long. In DNA, the CDR3 is TGTGCCAGCAGTTTAACAGGACAGATGGCGGCCCAGTACTTC. It translates to CASSLTGQMAAQYF.

This clonotype has a handful of counts. The chain links TRBV20-1 to TRBJ2-3; 11 bases line up with TRBD2. The ends lost 8 bases at V and 2 bases at J; junction bases unmatched: 6. The CDR3 covers 14 residues. CDR1 is DFQATT and CDR2 is SNEGSKA in the germline V gene (reference sequence). Here the CDR3 DNA reads TGCAGTCCTCTAGCGGGGGGAATCACAGATACGCAGTATTTT. Its translation: CSPLAGGITDTQYF.

This clonotype was counted ten times or more. V and J are TRBV3-1 and TRBJ2-1; 8 bases line up with TRBD2. The CDR3 extends over 19 amino acids. The germline CDR1 and CDR2 sequences are LGHDT and YNNKEL (reference sequence). After removal of 1 base from V and 0 bases from J, the junction contained 11 bases not matched to a gene. DNA for the CDR3: TGTGCCAGCAGCCAAGGTTCGACTAGCGCTACTAGCTCCTACAATGAGCAGTTCTTC. Residues: CASSQGSTSATSSYNEQFF.